A single sample gave rise to the 18 T cell receptor beta chains below, sequenced in a study of CD8 T cells in ankylosing spondylitis. TCRdb re-derived calls from the 5' RACE reads in MiXCR, one entry per CDR3 protein. The data hold under 55,000 distinct CDR3 sequences, with around 7.4% observed a single time. Sample: blood, either unsorted or a sorted T cell fraction (not recorded which). The origin of the receptors is a female donor with ankylosing spondylitis or in good health (not recorded which).

In this sample, this clonotype turned up a few times. V usage is TRBV10-3 and J usage is TRBJ2-7, with 7 bases lining up with TRBD1. CDR3 length: 14 residues. With V trimmed by 0 bases and J by 3 bases, 2 bases remained unmatched. The germline V gene encodes CDR1 ENHRY and CDR2 SYGVKD. The CDR3 DNA is TGTGCCATCAGTGAGTCGGGGACAGACTACGAGCAGTACTTC. It codes for CAISESGTDYEQYF.

This clonotype was counted ten times or more. This chain joins TRBV5-1 and TRBJ1-2; D possibly corresponds to TRBD1 (6 bases). The V gene's germline CDR1 is SGHRS and CDR2 YFSETQ. V was clipped by 3 bases and J by 7 bases, with 25 bases between them. The CDR3 spans 17 residues. The CDR3 here is CASSYRPRGEKGVGYTF. The CDR3 region has the DNA TGCGCCAGCAGCTACCGCCCTAGGGGGGAAAAGGGTGTTGGCTACACCTTC. Variable domain in full (rest from reference TRBV5-1 and TRBJ1-2): KAGVTQTPRYLIKTRGQQVTLSCSPISGHRSVSWYQQTPGQGLQFLFEYFSETQRNKGNFPGRFSGRQFSNSRSEMNVSTLELGDSALYLCASSYRPRGEKGVGYTFGSGTRLTVV.

The V and J genes are TRBV6-2 or TRBV6-3 and TRBJ2-2; 8 nucleotides align to TRBD1. V was pared by 6 bases and J by 2 bases, with 20 bases of the junction left unmatched. Germline V CDR1 and CDR2: MNHEY, SVGEGT. The CDR3 runs to 20 residues. CDR3 loop: CASSPSRTGLRDRNTGELFF. The CDR3 coding sequence is TGTGCCAGCAGCCCAAGCAGGACAGGGCTCCGCGATAGAAACACCGGGGAGCTGTTTTTT.

This clonotype was seen many times. The rearrangement links TRBV20-1 to TRBJ1-1; no clear D. Trimming removed 0 bases at V and 0 bases at J, with 14 bases between. CDR1 and CDR2 from the germline V gene are DFQATT and SNEGSKA (reference sequence). This CDR3 has 16 residues. The CDR3 sequence: CSAREGSLIMNTEAFF. Here the CDR3 DNA reads TGCAGTGCTAGAGAGGGCAGCTTAATCATGAACACTGAAGCTTTCTTT.

This clonotype came up many times. CDR3 protein: CASSPARLITNEQFF. The CDR3 region has the DNA TGTGCCAGCAGCCCCGCGCGGCTAATAACCAATGAGCAGTTCTTC. V and J are TRBV11-2 and TRBJ2-1; D is unclear. The CDR3 length is 15 residues. Between the trimmed V and J ends, which lost 5 bases and 6 bases, there was a span of 17 bases. The germline V gene has CDR1 SGHAT and CDR2 FQNNGV.

The chain is built from TRBV10-2 and TRBJ1-4, with a possible D match to TRBD1 (5 bases). V was trimmed by 4 bases and J by 7 bases, leaving 19 bases between them. CDR3 length equals 16 residues. Germline CDR1 and CDR2: WSHSY and SAAADI. The CDR3 region has the DNA TGCGCCAGCAGTGGAGGAAAGGGGTGGGAGGGTGAAAAACTGTTTTTT. It translates to CASSGGKGWEGEKLFF.

In its sample, this clonotype was seen many times. The chain has TRBV20-1 and TRBJ1-1; unclear D gene. V was clipped by 4 bases and J by 0 bases, with 9 bases between them. Germline CDR1 reads DFQATT; CDR2 reads SNEGSKA (reference sequence). CDR3 size: 13 residues. CDR3 bases: TGCAGTGCTACCCCGGGGATGAACACTGAAGCTTTCTTT. Protein sequence: CSATPGMNTEAFF.

This clonotype came up many times. This chain connects TRBV15 to TRBJ2-5, with D unclear. Trimming stripped 6 bases from V and 5 bases from J, with 19 bases between. Germline CDR1 LNHNV, CDR2 YYDKDF (reference sequence). There are 15 residues in the CDR3. In nucleotides, the CDR3 is TGTGCCACCAGTACCTCGGCTCGGGCGGTGGAGACCCAGTACTTC. Translation gives CATSTSARAVETQYF.

This clonotype was seen repeatedly, ten times or more. J is TRBJ1-2 and V is TRBV12-3 or TRBV12-4; 11 bases line up with TRBD1. The CDR3 is 16 residues long. J was trimmed by 5 bases and V by 5 bases; bases with no gene match: 10. CDR3 region: CASSPDGQGARYGYTF. Here the CDR3 DNA reads TGTGCCAGCAGTCCAGATGGACAGGGGGCTCGGTATGGCTACACCTTC.

The rearrangement links TRBV6-1 to TRBJ1-2; 7 bases match TRBD1. The CDR3 contains 20 residues. In germline, CDR1 is MNHNS, CDR2 SASEGT. Unmatched junction bases numbered 29, after V lost 5 bases and J lost 8 bases. The CDR3 coding sequence is TGTGCCAGCAGTACCTTCCACCCAAAAGGGGGCGCATTAACCAGCGGCGGCTACACCTTC. Protein: CASSTFHPKGGALTSGGYTF.

The chain employs TRBV18 and TRBJ2-5; D call uncertain. This CDR3 has 13 amino acids. V gave up 2 bases and J gave up 3 bases, with 7 bases separating them. Germline CDR1 KGHSH, CDR2 LQKENI. CDR3 nucleotides: TGTGCCAGCTCACCATACGGCAAAGAGACCCAGTACTTC. It codes for CASSPYGKETQYF.

This clonotype was seen ten or more times. The rearrangement links TRBV28 to TRBJ2-2; TRBD1 matches at 7 bases. This CDR3 spans 15 amino acids. Germline V gene sequence: CDR1 MDHEN, CDR2 SYDVKM. V lost 7 bases to trimming and J lost 4 bases; unmatched junction nucleotides: 9. DNA for the CDR3: TGTGCCAGCAAGATAGGGACAGCTTTCACCGGGGAGCTGTTTTTT. Protein product: CASKIGTAFTGELFF.

The table lists this clonotype with many counts. The chain joins TRBV2 to TRBJ1-3; D gene ambiguous. Trimming removed 3 bases from V and 4 bases from J, with 13 bases in between. The germline V gene has CDR1 SNHLY and CDR2 FYNNEI. The CDR3 consists of 15 residues. DNA of the CDR3: TGTGCCAGCAGTGAGATGGCAGGTAGAGGAAACACCATATATTTT. Amino acid sequence: CASSEMAGRGNTIYF.

This clonotype was observed many times. The CDR3, as DNA: TGTGCCAGCAGTCCACCCTTCCGGGGGGAAGATACGCAGTATTTT. This translates into CASSPPFRGEDTQYF. This chain uses TRBV27 with TRBJ2-3; 7 bases align to TRBD2. The CDR3 sequence is 15 residues long. CDR1 MNHEY and CDR2 SMNVEV come from the germline V gene (reference sequence). The ends lost 5 bases at V and 5 bases at J; junction bases unmatched: 10.

In its sample, this clonotype was seen many times. The V call is TRBV11-2, the J call TRBJ1-3; D is unresolved. Germline lookup yields CDR1 SGHAT and CDR2 FQNNGV. The CDR3 contains 15 residues. The germline V and J ends were trimmed by 3 bases and 0 bases, with 9 bases remaining between them. CDR3 nucleotides: TGTGCCAGCAGCTTCGGAGGTCCCTCTGGAAACACCATATATTTT. It yields the protein CASSFGGPSGNTIYF. The variable domain in full, completed from reference TRBV11-2 and TRBJ1-3, reads EAGVAQSPRYKIIEKRQSVAFWCNPISGHATLYWYQQILGQGPKLLIQFQNNGVVDDSQLPKDRFSAERLKGVDSTLKIQPAKLEDSAVYLCASSFGGPSGNTIYFGEGSWLTVV.

This clonotype occurred many times. V gene TRBV28 combines with J gene TRBJ1-4; no definite D call. Germline V gene lookup returns CDR1 MDHEN and CDR2 SYDVKM. This CDR3 is 16 amino acids long. Trimming stripped 8 bases from V and 3 bases from J, with 19 bases between. In DNA, the CDR3 is TGTGCCAGCCAAACCACCAAAGCGGTAGCTAATGAAAAACTGTTTTTT. As protein: CASQTTKAVANEKLFF.

Only a few counts were recorded for this clonotype. The J gene is TRBJ2-1, the V gene TRBV19, with unresolved D. Per germline, CDR1 LNHDA and CDR2 SQIVND (reference sequence). The CDR3 is made up of 11 amino acids. Trimming removed 1 base at V and 11 bases at J, with 6 bases between. CDR3 in amino acids: CASSIAEKQFF. The CDR3, as DNA: TGTGCCAGTAGTATAGCGGAAAAGCAGTTCTTC.

At least ten counts were recorded for this clonotype. The chain couples TRBV28 to TRBJ2-3; TRBD1 agrees at 8 bases. The V gene's germline CDR1 is MDHEN and CDR2 SYDVKM. Unmatched junction bases numbered 7, after V lost 7 bases and J lost 7 bases. The CDR3 is 13 residues long. CDR3 DNA: TGTGCCAGCAACGGACAGGGACGTAATACGCAGTATTTT. Amino acids: CASNGQGRNTQYF.